The 31 T cell receptor beta chains below come from one sample, sequenced in a study of blood T cell repertoires in COVID-19. Sequencing used immunoSEQ multiplex PCR; TCRdb keeps in-frame clones, though not all of them. The repertoire consists of 200,000 to 300,000 clones, with approximately 80% occurring once and the leading ten covering 27%. Sequencing was done on a sample of peripheral blood. The source of these receptors is a man in his forties with acute or convalescent COVID-19.

This clone appeared a few times. The chain carries TRBV7-2 and TRBJ1-6, with D maybe TRBD1 (5 bases). Trimming took off 1 base at V and 8 bases at J, with 15 bases between the two ends. CDR1 SGHTA and CDR2 FQGNSA come from the germline V gene. The CDR3 runs to 16 residues. The CDR3 loop reads CASSLETDLGHSPLHF. CDR3 sequence (DNA): TGTGCCAGCAGCTTAGAGACAGATCTGGGCCATTCACCCCTCCACTTT.

The chain has TRBV28 and TRBJ2-1; TRBD2 matches at 8 bases. Germline loops: CDR1 MDHEN, CDR2 SYDVKM. J gave up 4 bases and V 5 bases, and 4 bases lay outside the gene matches. There are 14 residues in the CDR3. CDR3 bases: TGTGCCAGCAGTCCGGGACTAGTTTACAATGAGCAGTTCTTC. It yields the protein CASSPGLVYNEQFF.

The rearrangement uses TRBV7-8 and TRBJ2-3, with 7 positions matching TRBD2. Germline-derived CDR1 and CDR2 are SGHVS and FQNEAQ. CDR3 length: 15 residues. Losses at the gene ends were 5 bases for V and 10 bases for J; bases not matched to a gene: 15. The CDR3 spells CASSQEAGLISAQYF. CDR3 nucleotide sequence: TGTGCCAGCAGCCAAGAGGCGGGACTAATTTCTGCGCAGTATTTT.

The table lists this clone with a few counts. CDR3 in amino acids: CASSLEGQGYYGYTF. The CDR3 DNA follows: TGCGCCAGCAGCTTGGAGGGACAGGGGTACTATGGCTACACCTTC. The chain employs TRBV5-1 and TRBJ1-2; TRBD1 matches at 10 bases. Germline V gene data show CDR1 as SGHRS and CDR2 as YFSETQ. This CDR3 comprises 15 residues. V shed 0 bases, J shed 3 bases, and the junction held 2 bases outside the gene matches.

Remarks on this clone: Other DNA sequences from this sample encode an identical CDR3 as well. The V and J genes are TRBV2 and TRBJ1-5, with TRBD1 matching over 7 bases. The germline gives CDR1 SNHLY, CDR2 FYNNEI. V dropped 4 bases and J dropped 7; count of bases not matched to a gene: 4. This CDR3 is 13 amino acids long. The CDR3 nucleotides read TGTGCCAGCAGTGGGACAGGTAGCCAGCCCCAGCATTTT. Protein sequence: CASSGTGSQPQHF.

In its sample, this clone was seen once. V usage is TRBV18 and J usage is TRBJ1-2; no clear D gene. The CDR3 runs 14 residues. V was shortened by 0 bases and J by 13 bases, with 18 bases between the two germline ends. In germline, CDR1 is KGHSH, CDR2 LQKENI. CDR3 sequence: CASSPPDPEARLTF. CDR3 nucleotides: TGTGCCAGCTCACCACCAGACCCCGAGGCAAGACTCACCTTC.

The sample holds one count of this clone. The rearrangement uses TRBV12-3 or TRBV12-4 and TRBJ1-1, with a weak D call TRBD1 (6 bases). V lost 4 bases to trimming and J lost 3 bases, with 9 bases between them. The CDR3 runs 13 residues. The CDR3 region is CASSWTAHTEAFF. The CDR3 DNA is TGTGCCAGCAGTTGGACAGCCCACACTGAAGCTTTCTTT.

This chain uses TRBV6-5 with TRBJ1-2, with 7 bases lining up with TRBD1. V gave up 5 bases and J gave up 6 bases; unmatched junction bases: 9. Germline CDR1 and CDR2: MNHEY and SVGAGI. The CDR3 is 14 amino acids. CDR3 protein: CASSQLRQGDGYTF. CDR3 coding DNA: TGTGCCAGCAGTCAACTTCGACAGGGAGATGGCTACACCTTC.

The chain uses TRBV2 and TRBJ1-4; D is ambiguous. Per the germline V gene, CDR1 is SNHLY and CDR2 is FYNNEI. The CDR3 is 17 amino acids. The germline V and J ends were trimmed by 8 bases and 0 bases, with 19 bases remaining between them. In DNA, the CDR3 is TGTGCCAGCGGGGAGGAACTTACCATTCCAACTAATGAAAAACTGTTTTTT. Its translation: CASGEELTIPTNEKLFF.

The rearrangement uses TRBV9 and TRBJ2-1; no clear D gene. V shed 4 bases and J shed 8 bases, with 13 bases lying between them. Germline V CDR1 and CDR2: SGDLS, YYNGEE. CDR3 length: 13 residues. CDR3 bases: TGTGCCAGCAGCCCGAGTCTGGGCCATGAGCAGTTCTTC. Its protein is CASSPSLGHEQFF.

The J gene is TRBJ1-1, the V gene TRBV7-2; D gene unclear. There are 13 residues in the CDR3. The germline V gene encodes CDR1 SGHTA and CDR2 FQGNSA. Trimming cost V 2 bases and J 3 bases, with 7 bases left between them. CDR3 bases: TGTGCCAGCAGCTTACTAGGCGACACTGAAGCTTTCTTT. It codes for CASSLLGDTEAFF.

This chain joins TRBV9 and TRBJ1-5; D remains ambiguous. CDR1 SGDLS and CDR2 YYNGEE come from the germline V gene. Trimming took 1 base from V and 5 from J, leaving 13 bases between them. This CDR3 is built from 15 residues. The CDR3 sequence is CASSVFGDMDQPQHF. The DNA of the CDR3 is TGTGCCAGCAGCGTATTCGGGGATATGGATCAGCCCCAGCATTTT.

V usage is TRBV4-2 and J usage is TRBJ1-5, with no clear D. This CDR3 contains 14 residues. Per germline, CDR1 LGHNA and CDR2 YNFKEQ. With 4 bases removed from V and 6 bases from J, the gap between germline ends came to 13 bases. CDR3 in DNA: TGTGCCAGCAGCCCCCGGGAACTAGGTCAGCCCCAGCATTTT. Amino acid sequence: CASSPRELGQPQHF.

The chain joins TRBV30 to TRBJ1-5; D remains unclear. V was clipped by 3 bases and J by 1 base, with 10 bases between them. The V gene's germline CDR1 is GTSNPN and CDR2 SVGIG (reference sequence). This CDR3 region has 14 residues. The CDR3 nucleotides are TGTGCCTGGAGCGGAGGGCTCAGCAATCAGCCCCAGCATTTT. Encoded protein: CAWSGGLSNQPQHF.

The chain has TRBV6-2 or TRBV6-3 and TRBJ2-5; D perhaps matches TRBD2 (5 bases). With 5 bases removed from V and 2 bases from J, the gap between germline ends came to 6 bases. The CDR3 extends over 12 amino acids. Germline values: CDR1 MNHEY, CDR2 SVGEGT. The CDR3 reads CASSTRQETQYF. DNA of the CDR3: TGTGCCAGCAGTACTAGGCAAGAGACCCAGTACTTC.

V and J are TRBV18 and TRBJ2-5; 7 bases line up with TRBD2. V trimming: 6 bases; J trimming: 2 bases; junction bases outside the gene matches: 6. There are 14 residues in the CDR3. Germline CDR1 and CDR2: KGHSH and LQKENI. CDR3 sequence: CASSPGLGQETQYF. DNA for the CDR3: TGTGCCAGCTCCCCTGGACTAGGTCAAGAGACCCAGTACTTC.

This rearrangement joins TRBV5-1 to TRBJ2-3; a weak D match, TRBD1 (5 bases). V was shortened by 0 bases and J by 3 bases, with 17 bases between the two germline ends. This CDR3 has 17 amino acids. CDR1 SGHRS and CDR2 YFSETQ come from the germline V gene. The CDR3 sequence: CASSLASDGRVTDTQYF. The CDR3 region has the DNA TGCGCCAGCAGCTTGGCTTCTGATGGCAGGGTAACAGATACGCAGTATTTT.

The CDR3 coding sequence is TGTGCCAGCAGTTACGGGGACACCGGGGCCAACGTCCTGACTTTC. It encodes CASSYGDTGANVLTF. The genes are TRBV6-5 and TRBJ2-6, with a possible D match to TRBD1 (6 bases). V was cut by 2 bases and J by 4 bases, with 9 bases left in between. Germline V gene data show CDR1 as MNHEY and CDR2 as SVGAGI. This CDR3 contains 15 residues.

To note about this clone: The same CDR3 also results from other DNA sequences found in this sample. The chain uses TRBV7-2 and TRBJ1-3; D unclear. The CDR3 totals 14 residues. The germline gives CDR1 SGHTA, CDR2 FQGNSA. V shed 5 bases and J shed 0 bases, with 8 bases lying between them. CDR3 region: CASSLRGSGNTIYF. The CDR3 bases are TGTGCCAGCAGCCTCCGGGGCTCTGGAAACACCATATATTTT.

The genes are TRBV28 and TRBJ1-4; D call uncertain. V lost 3 bases and J 3 bases, leaving 8 bases between the germline ends. This CDR3 comprises 14 residues. Germline CDR1 and CDR2: MDHEN and SYDVKM. The CDR3 here is CASSLYGSNEKLFF. CDR3 sequence (DNA): TGTGCCAGCAGTTTGTACGGTTCTAATGAAAAACTGTTTTTT.

As regards this clone: This sequence may be a read error, since a much larger clone differs from it by one base. J is TRBJ2-7 and V is TRBV9, with 10 bases aligning to TRBD2. This CDR3 comprises 15 residues. Germline CDR1 reads SGDLS; CDR2 reads YYNGEE. V was clipped by 4 bases and J by 6 bases; unmatched bases: 10. CDR3 region: CASSPTSGELGEQYF. Written as DNA, the CDR3 is TGTGCCAGCAGCCCCACTAGCGGGGAGCTGGGCGAGCAGTACTTC. Using reference TRBV9 and TRBJ2-7 for the parts outside the CDR3, the full variable domain is DSGVTQTPKHLITATGQRVTLRCSPRSGDLSVYWYQQSLDQGLQFLIQYYNGEERAKGNILERFSAQQFPDLHSELNLSSLELGDSALYFCASSPTSGELGEQYFGPGTRLTVT.

This chain joins TRBV2 and TRBJ1-5; a possible D gene is TRBD1 (6 bases). The CDR3 spans 14 residues. CDR1 is SNHLY and CDR2 is FYNNEI in the germline V gene. The V end lost 4 bases, the J end lost 2 bases, and 9 bases lay between the germline ends. The CDR3 here is CASSVEGGNQPQHF. DNA of the CDR3: TGTGCCAGCAGTGTAGAGGGGGGCAATCAGCCCCAGCATTTT.

In its sample, this clone was seen once. This sequence joins TRBV27 and TRBJ2-2; weak D call: TRBD2 (6 bases). With 4 bases removed from V and 3 bases from J, the gap between germline ends came to 9 bases. The CDR3 loop spans 14 amino acids. Germline CDR1 and CDR2: MNHEY and SMNVEV (reference sequence). The CDR3 sequence is CASSSGLDTGELFF. Written as DNA, the CDR3 is TGTGCCAGCAGTTCGGGACTTGACACCGGGGAGCTGTTTTTT.

This clone was seen a few times. The chain recombines TRBV12-3 or TRBV12-4 with TRBJ1-1; D might be TRBD1 (5 bases). The V end lost 8 bases, the J end lost 5 bases, and 15 bases lay between the germline ends. This CDR3 contains 13 residues. The CDR3 DNA sequence: TGTGCCAGCTTCCCGGGGGGGGTAACTGAAGCTTTCTTT. Protein sequence: CASFPGGVTEAFF.

The chain uses TRBV27 and TRBJ2-7; 11 bases fit TRBD2. CDR3 length: 18 amino acids. Germline CDR1 and CDR2: MNHEY and SMNVEV (reference sequence). V dropped 7 bases and J dropped 4; count of bases not matched to a gene: 18. This CDR3 is CASTHDRRTSGQKYEQYF. The CDR3 DNA sequence: TGTGCCAGCACACACGACAGGCGGACTAGCGGGCAAAAATACGAGCAGTACTTC.

This clone was recorded once. This chain uses TRBV5-4 with TRBJ2-2; D might be TRBD1 (7 bases). Germline V gives CDR1 SGHNT, CDR2 YYREEE (reference sequence). The CDR3 runs to 15 residues. V lost 7 bases and J 3 bases, leaving 16 bases between the germline ends. The DNA of the CDR3 is TGTGCCAGCCGGCAGGCAGGGGGGCACACCGGGGAGCTGTTTTTT. It yields the protein CASRQAGGHTGELFF. The full variable domain, completed using reference TRBV5-4 and TRBJ2-2, is ETGVTQSPTHLIKTRGQQVTLRCSSQSGHNTVSWYQQALGQGPQFIFQYYREEENGRGNFPPRFSGLQFPNYSSELNVNALELDDSALYLCASRQAGGHTGELFFGEGSRLTVL.

This sequence joins TRBV3-1 (or the pseudogene TRBV3-2) and TRBJ2-3, with 14 bases fitting TRBD2. This CDR3 is built from 18 residues. CDR1 is LGHDT and CDR2 is YNNKEL in the germline V gene (reference sequence). The trim removed 1 base at V and 6 bases at J, leaving 9 bases unmatched. The CDR3 sequence: CASSQVIPGLAGEDTQYF. In DNA, the CDR3 is TGTGCCAGCAGCCAAGTAATCCCGGGACTAGCGGGAGAGGATACGCAGTATTTT.

This clone was recorded once. The V gene is TRBV10-1, the J gene TRBJ2-7, with 7 bases aligning to TRBD2. Germline V CDR1 and CDR2: WNHNN, SYGVQD (reference sequence). The CDR3 sequence is 15 residues long. V lost 3 bases to trimming and J lost 7 bases; unmatched junction nucleotides: 12. In DNA, the CDR3 is TGCGCCAGCAGTGACGCTAGCGGAGGCCGGGGGGAGCAGTACTTC. This gives the protein CASSDASGGRGEQYF.

Here the CDR3 reads CATSGSSYEQYF. The CDR3 DNA follows: TGTGCCACGAGCGGAAGCTCCTACGAGCAGTACTTC. The chain couples TRBV5-4 to TRBJ2-7; D perhaps matches TRBD2 (5 bases). This CDR3 contains 12 residues. The V end lost 9 bases, the J end lost 0 bases, and 10 bases lay between the germline ends. The germline gives CDR1 SGHNT, CDR2 YYREEE (reference sequence).

The gene calls are TRBV29-1 and TRBJ2-7; 7 bases are shared with TRBD2. This CDR3 has 15 amino acids. Trimming at V came to 4 bases and at J to 3 bases, leaving 12 bases not matched to a gene. Germline CDR1 reads SQVTM; CDR2 reads ANQGSEA. The CDR3 region has the DNA TGCAGCGTTGGTGAGGCGGGAGCGTTTCTCTACGAGCAGTACTTC. Its protein product is CSVGEAGAFLYEQYF.

This chain uses TRBV15 with TRBJ2-7; 10 bases align to TRBD2. The germline CDR1 and CDR2 sequences are LNHNV and YYDKDF (reference sequence). This CDR3 has 17 residues. V lost 0 bases, J lost 4 bases, and 9 bases stayed unmatched. CDR3 sequence: CATSRDYSPSGSYEQYF. As DNA, the CDR3 is TGTGCCACCAGCAGAGATTACTCTCCTAGCGGGAGTTACGAGCAGTACTTC.